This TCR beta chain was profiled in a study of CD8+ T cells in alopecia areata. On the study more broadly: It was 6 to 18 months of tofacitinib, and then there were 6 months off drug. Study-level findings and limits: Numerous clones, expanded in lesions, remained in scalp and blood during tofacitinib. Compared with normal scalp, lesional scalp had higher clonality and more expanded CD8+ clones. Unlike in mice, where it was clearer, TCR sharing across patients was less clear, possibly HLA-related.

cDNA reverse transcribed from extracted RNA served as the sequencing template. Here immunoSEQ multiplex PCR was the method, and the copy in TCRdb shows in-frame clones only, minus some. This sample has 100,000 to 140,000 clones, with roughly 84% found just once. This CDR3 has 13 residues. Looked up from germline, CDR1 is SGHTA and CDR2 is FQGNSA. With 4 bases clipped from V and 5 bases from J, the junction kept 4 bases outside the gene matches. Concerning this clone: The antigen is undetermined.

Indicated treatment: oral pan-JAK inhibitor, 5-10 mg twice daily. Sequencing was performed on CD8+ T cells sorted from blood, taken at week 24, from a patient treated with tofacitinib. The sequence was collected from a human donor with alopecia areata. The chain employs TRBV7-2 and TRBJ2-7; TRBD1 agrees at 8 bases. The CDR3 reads CASSSDRAHEQYF. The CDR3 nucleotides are TGTGCCAGCAGCTCGGACAGGGCCCACGAGCAGTACTTC.